The present T cell receptor (beta chain) was sequenced within a study of T cell repertoires in cytomegalovirus infection. The study, taken as a whole, reports: Dominating the ex vivo response were TCR beta clonotypes that were CMV-specific and HLA-C-restricted.

This clonotype was observed at least ten times. The antigen is undetermined. This CDR3 is 13 amino acids long. V was trimmed by 4 bases and J by 4 bases, leaving 11 bases between them. From germline, CDR1 is SGHRS and CDR2 YFSETQ. TCRdb re-derived calls from the reads in MiXCR, one entry per CDR3 protein. The table includes approximately 500,000 distinct CDR3 sequences, approximately 15% detected once. J is TRBJ1-1 and V is TRBV5-1; perhaps TRBD1 as D (5 bases). Specimen: CD8+ T cells from PBMCs. The source is a human donor in good health (CMV status not recorded). Some clones in this sample may be carry-over from other donors' samples. The CDR3 DNA sequence: TGCGCCAGCAGCGCCGGGGCTAGCACTGAAGCTTTCTTT. This translates into CASSAGASTEAFF.